The 9 T cell receptor beta chains given below trace back to one sample, sequenced in a study of blood T cell repertoires in COVID-19. Some clones are missing from TCRdb's copy, which holds only in-frame ones; the method was immunoSEQ multiplex PCR. This table holds about 230,000 clones, around nine tenths found once. Sequencing was carried out using peripheral blood. These receptor sequences come from a woman aged 55 to 70 with acute or convalescent COVID-19.

The chain has TRBV19 and TRBJ2-2, with 11 bases aligning to TRBD1. The germline CDR1 and CDR2 sequences are LNHDA and SQIVND (reference sequence). The CDR3 loop spans 15 amino acids. Trimming took 7 bases from V and 3 from J; bases not matched to a gene: 4. The CDR3 spells CASNRDRGDTGELFF. The DNA for the CDR3 is TGTGCCAGTAACAGGGACAGGGGGGACACCGGGGAGCTGTTTTTT. The full variable domain, with the rest looked up from reference TRBV19 and TRBJ2-2, is DGGITQSPKYLFRKEGQNVTLSCEQNLNHDAMYWYRQDPGQGLRLIYYSQIVNDFQKGDIAEGYSVSREKKESFPLTVTSAQKNPTAFYLCASNRDRGDTGELFFGEGSRLTVL.

This sequence joins TRBV19 and TRBJ1-1; 7 bases agree with TRBD1. CDR1 and CDR2 (germline): LNHDA, SQIVND (reference sequence). The ends lost 6 bases at V and 4 bases at J; junction bases unmatched: 8. This CDR3 region has 14 residues. CDR3 DNA sequence: TGTGCCAGTAGGCACCAGGGGGGCGGCACTGAAGCTTTCTTT. It encodes CASRHQGGGTEAFF.

The chain recombines TRBV5-6 with TRBJ1-4; unclear D gene. Trimming removed 4 bases from V and 0 bases from J, with 10 bases in between. CDR3 length: 15 amino acids. CDR1 is SGHDT, CDR2 YYEEEE, per germline. The CDR3 loop is CASSTTAATNEKLFF. CDR3 bases: TGTGCCAGCAGCACTACGGCCGCAACTAATGAAAAACTGTTTTTT.

Here the CDR3 reads CASRGRGRNSPLHF. CDR3 DNA sequence: TGTGCCAGCAGGGGAAGGGGGCGGAATTCACCCCTCCACTTT. V gene TRBV3-1 (or the pseudogene TRBV3-2) combines with J gene TRBJ1-6; 7 bases are shared with TRBD1. Unmatched junction bases numbered 6, after V lost 6 bases and J lost 7 bases. Per germline, CDR1 LGHDT and CDR2 YNNKEL (reference sequence). The CDR3 loop spans 14 amino acids.

V usage is TRBV24-1 and J usage is TRBJ1-2, with TRBD1 matching over 7 bases. The CDR3 runs 15 residues. Unmatched junction bases numbered 8, after V lost 4 bases and J lost 4 bases. Germline CDR1 KGHDR, CDR2 SFDVKD. The CDR3 loop reads CATSERDSGGYGYTF. The DNA of the CDR3 is TGTGCCACCAGTGAACGGGACAGCGGGGGCTATGGCTACACCTTC.

The chain employs TRBV29-1 and TRBJ2-7; D not resolved. V gave up 4 bases and J gave up 7 bases, with 14 bases separating them. This CDR3 spans 12 amino acids. Germline loops: CDR1 SQVTM, CDR2 ANQGSEA. CDR3 sequence (DNA): TGCAGCGTTGCGGTGACACCTGGGGAGCAGTACTTC. Amino acids: CSVAVTPGEQYF.

J is TRBJ2-2 and V is TRBV18; 7 nucleotides match TRBD1. With 3 bases clipped from V and 0 bases from J, the junction kept 4 bases outside the gene matches. From germline, CDR1 is KGHSH and CDR2 LQKENI. The CDR3 sequence is 16 residues long. CDR3 loop: CASSPLGQPNTGELFF. In nucleotides, the CDR3 is TGTGCCAGCTCACCCCTGGGACAGCCGAACACCGGGGAGCTGTTTTTT.

The chain employs TRBV27 and TRBJ2-5, with D perhaps TRBD2 (6 bases). Germline CDR1 is MNHEY and CDR2 is SMNVEV (reference sequence). The CDR3 consists of 13 residues. V lost 5 bases and J 3 bases, leaving 10 bases between the germline ends. CDR3 protein: CASSAGLEETQYF. The CDR3 DNA follows: TGTGCCAGCAGTGCGGGACTTGAAGAGACCCAGTACTTC.

The rearrangement links TRBV12-3 or TRBV12-4 to TRBJ1-1, with 8 positions matching TRBD1. The CDR3 loop spans 13 amino acids. V shed 6 bases, J shed 7 bases, and the junction held 7 bases outside the gene matches. CDR3 in DNA: TGTGCCAGCAGAACCGGGACAGGTGTTGAAGCTTTCTTT. Its protein is CASRTGTGVEAFF.